This TCR beta chain was identified during a study of Graves' ophthalmopathy and Graves' hyperthyroidism. As the template, RNA transcripts were used to amplify TCR beta CDR3 regions. An initial RT-PCR round employing HTBI primers preceded a second-round multiplex PCR. TCRdb analysed the multiplex PCR reads with MiXCR anew, one entry per CDR3 protein. The table lists 900,000 to 1,200,000 distinct CDR3 sequences, roughly 35% of them singletons. This clonotype was recorded at least ten times. Material for sequencing was peripheral blood or thyroid tissue (not recorded which). The TCR was taken from an adult man with Graves' hyperthyroidism.

The CDR3 DNA follows: TGCAGCGCCCTGACTAGCGGGGGCTACGAGCAGTACTTC. Protein sequence: CSALTSGGYEQYF. The V call is TRBV29-1, the J call TRBJ2-7; 12 positions match TRBD2. This CDR3 spans 13 amino acids. The germline CDR1 and CDR2 sequences are SQVTM and ANQGSEA. Trimming at V came to 7 bases and at J to 3 bases, leaving 4 bases not matched to a gene.